The TCR beta chain described here comes from a study of beta chain features in type 1 diabetes. The germline gives CDR1 MDHEN, CDR2 SYDVKM. Trimming took 8 bases from V and 5 from J; bases not matched to a gene: 8. CDR3 length: 14 residues. Study conclusions and caveats: Insertions at VDJ junctions were less frequent in type 1 diabetes patients. These patients also deleted more nucleotides at the same junctions.

Of the isolated RNA, all was reverse transcribed, and so the sequenced material was expressed TCRB transcripts. The data were produced by immunoSEQ multiplex PCR, yet TCRdb's version contains in-frame clones alone and is incomplete. Altogether 400,000 to 550,000 clones are present, more than 9.5% being singletons, with the ten largest covering roughly 0.046%. Each population that was sorted was more than 98% pure. To note about this clone: Its antigen is unidentified.

The sample taken for sequencing was naive CD4+ T cells from blood. This receptor was identified in a woman between 18 and 29 years old in good health. The gene calls are TRBV28 and TRBJ1-1; TRBD1 aligns across 10 bases. CDR3 DNA: TGTGCCAGCCGGCCCGGGACAGGGGATACTGAAGCTTTCTTT. As protein: CASRPGTGDTEAFF.